This passage covers 22 T cell receptor beta chains from one sample sequenced in a study of intratumoral heterogeneity in liver cancer. Sequencing was performed with immunoSEQ multiplex PCR; in TCRdb, only in-frame clones are kept and a portion is missing. The profile shows 20,000 to 25,000 clones, around 67% of them singletons. The sequences come from tumor-adjacent normal tissue, collected before any cancer treatment. All receptors come from a woman between 65 and 79 years old with hepatocellular carcinoma.

This clone is labeled medium-sized. The genes are TRBV4-2 and TRBJ1-1; D is ambiguous. This CDR3 contains 14 residues. In germline, CDR1 is LGHNA, CDR2 YNFKEQ. Trimming took off 3 bases at V and 11 bases at J, with 19 bases between the two ends. The CDR3 nucleotides are TGTGCCAGCAGCCACCTAGGACGGCCCTGGTGGGCTTTCTTT. Protein sequence: CASSHLGRPWWAFF.

CDR3 sequence: CASVTTSAANTGELFF. Written as DNA, the CDR3 is TGCGCCAGTGTGACTACTAGCGCGGCGAACACCGGGGAGCTGTTTTTT. This sequence joins TRBV5-1 and TRBJ2-2; TRBD2 aligns across 7 bases. CDR1 SGHRS and CDR2 YFSETQ come from the germline V gene. This CDR3 has 16 residues. The V and J ends lost 8 bases and 0 bases, in that order; junction bases with no gene match: 10.

The V call is TRBV27, the J call TRBJ2-1; 7 bases are a match to TRBD2. The germline CDR1 and CDR2 sequences are MNHEY and SMNVEV (reference sequence). The CDR3 is made up of 14 amino acids. V lost 5 bases to trimming and J lost 5 bases; unmatched junction nucleotides: 6. In DNA form, the CDR3 reads TGTGCCAGCAGTCCCGGGACTACCAACAATGAGCAGTTCTTC. Residues: CASSPGTTNNEQFF.

The chain employs TRBV3-1 (or the pseudogene TRBV3-2) and TRBJ2-5; D may be TRBD1 or TRBD2 (7 bases each). CDR1 and CDR2 (germline): LGHDT, YNNKEL (reference sequence). V dropped 1 base and J dropped 7 bases, with 25 bases sitting between them. CDR3 length: 18 amino acids. CDR3 residues: CASSQGLAGGGQGLTQYF. The CDR3 bases are TGTGCCAGCAGCCAAGGACTAGCAGGGGGAGGGCAAGGGTTGACCCAGTACTTC.

This clone was observed a few times. The chain recombines TRBV5-1 with TRBJ1-1; 7 bases fit TRBD1. The CDR3 is 15 amino acids. Germline CDR1 SGHRS, CDR2 YFSETQ. The J segment lost 6 bases and the V segment lost 5 bases, leaving 13 bases of the junction unmatched. CDR3 in DNA: TGCGCCAGCAGTTCTCCAGAGGGGGCGCGGTCTGAAGCTTTCTTT. This sequence encodes CASSSPEGARSEAFF.

The J gene is TRBJ2-1, the V gene TRBV12-3 or TRBV12-4; D is ambiguous. CDR3 length equals 13 residues. Between the trimmed V and J ends, which lost 2 bases and 4 bases, there was a span of 6 bases. The CDR3 loop is CASSLSQYNEQFF. DNA for the CDR3: TGTGCCAGCAGTTTATCTCAATACAATGAGCAGTTCTTC.

The V call is TRBV6-5, the J call TRBJ2-7; 7 bases are shared with TRBD2. Losses at the gene ends were 4 bases for V and 3 bases for J; bases not matched to a gene: 6. Germline V gene lookup returns CDR1 MNHEY and CDR2 SVGAGI. The CDR3 is made up of 14 amino acids. The CDR3 loop reads CASSSPGGNYEQYF. In DNA, the CDR3 is TGTGCCAGCAGTTCCCCCGGGGGGAACTACGAGCAGTACTTC.

A word on this clone: At one end, the junction sequence differs from germline, possibly due to a read error. V and J are TRBV5-6 and TRBJ2-7, with D possibly matching TRBD1 (8 bases). In germline, CDR1 is SGHDT, CDR2 YYEEEE. CDR3 length equals 13 residues. CDR3 DNA sequence: TGTGCCAGCAGCTCTAACTTGGACAGGGAGGGACGCTTC. This encodes CASSSNLDREGRF.

The count of this clone is one. V is TRBV9 and J is TRBJ2-1, with 8 positions matching TRBD1. Germline V gives CDR1 SGDLS, CDR2 YYNGEE. Trimming at V came to 1 base and at J to 8 bases, leaving 5 bases not matched to a gene. There are 14 residues in the CDR3. In nucleotides, the CDR3 is TGTGCCAGCAGCGTAAACCCAGGGGGCGATGAGCAGTTCTTC. It is translated as CASSVNPGGDEQFF.

The genes are TRBV6-1 and TRBJ2-2, with TRBD2 matching over 10 bases. The germline CDR1 and CDR2 sequences are MNHNS and SASEGT. This CDR3 contains 20 residues. V was clipped by 0 bases and J by 1 base; unmatched bases: 11. CDR3 sequence: CASSEAGWGSGRQNTGELFF. The CDR3 DNA is TGTGCCAGCAGTGAAGCGGGATGGGGTAGCGGGAGGCAGAACACCGGGGAGCTGTTTTTT.

This sequence joins TRBV5-5 and TRBJ1-3; no reliable D call. Germline V gene data show CDR1 as SGHKS and CDR2 as YYEKEE (reference sequence). V dropped 4 bases and J dropped 0 bases, with 8 bases sitting between them. The CDR3 covers 14 residues. CDR3 DNA sequence: TGTGCCAGCAGCCTGAGCGCCTCTGGAAACACCATATATTTT. This encodes CASSLSASGNTIYF.

The J gene is TRBJ1-1, the V gene TRBV30; 8 bases fit TRBD1. The V segment lost 2 bases and the J segment 11 bases; nucleotides outside the gene matches: 7. The CDR3 loop spans 12 amino acids. Germline-derived CDR1 and CDR2 are GTSNPN and SVGIG (reference sequence). The CDR3 nucleotides read TGTGCCTGGAGTCGACAGGGGAGGAACGCTTTCTTT. Its protein product is CAWSRQGRNAFF.

V gene TRBV21-1 combines with J gene TRBJ2-7. TRBV21-1 is labeled a pseudogene. CDR3 length: 14 residues. In nucleotides, the CDR3 is TGTGCCAGCAGCAATAGGAAGAGCTCCTACGAGCAGTACTTC. Its protein product is CASSNRKSSYEQYF.

The chain carries TRBV24-1 and TRBJ1-6; 7 nucleotides align to TRBD1. Germline V gene data show CDR1 as KGHDR and CDR2 as SFDVKD. The CDR3 runs to 15 residues. The V segment lost 0 bases and the J segment 9 bases; nucleotides outside the gene matches: 4. The CDR3 loop is CATSDLKGATSPLHF. CDR3 sequence (DNA): TGTGCCACCAGTGATTTGAAGGGGGCCACTTCACCCCTCCACTTT.

The chain joins TRBV7-9 to TRBJ2-7, with 7 positions matching TRBD1. The germline CDR1 and CDR2 sequences are SEHNR and FQNEAQ (reference sequence). V was clipped by 3 bases and J by 2 bases; unmatched bases: 1. The CDR3 spans 13 residues. CDR3 DNA: TGTGCCAGCAGCTTCGGACAGGCCTACGAGCAGTACTTC. As protein: CASSFGQAYEQYF.

The chain couples TRBV11-2 to TRBJ2-7; D gene unclear. Trimming shortened V by 5 bases and J by 7 bases, and 15 bases separated the two germline ends. The CDR3 is 13 residues long. Germline values: CDR1 SGHAT, CDR2 FQNNGV. For the CDR3, the DNA is TGTGCCAGCAGCCCACTTAATGCGAGAGAGCAGTACTTC. Protein sequence: CASSPLNAREQYF.

Judged by abundance, this clone is medium-sized. This CDR3 reads CASRRVGQGDQPQHF. The CDR3 region has the DNA TGTGCCAGCAGGAGGGTCGGACAGGGAGATCAGCCCCAGCATTTT. The genes are TRBV27 and TRBJ1-5; TRBD1 agrees at 8 bases. CDR1 is MNHEY and CDR2 is SMNVEV in the germline V gene (reference sequence). The junction had 9 bases not matched to a gene; V was cut back by 6 bases and J by 5 bases. The CDR3 has 15 amino acids.

This clone was seen more than once but under ten times. The chain combines TRBV30 with TRBJ2-7; D unresolved. The CDR3 covers 13 residues. V lost 3 bases, J lost 6 bases, and 15 bases lay in between. CDR1 GTSNPN and CDR2 SVGIG come from the germline V gene (reference sequence). In DNA form, the CDR3 reads TGTGCCTGGAGGTCCACAGTTAGATTCGAGCAGTACTTC. Translation gives CAWRSTVRFEQYF.

The V gene is TRBV4-1, the J gene TRBJ2-7; D call uncertain. Trimming removed 0 bases at V and 2 bases at J, with 11 bases between. The CDR3 is made up of 15 amino acids. Per the germline V gene, CDR1 is MGHRA and CDR2 is YSYEKL. CDR3 sequence: CASSQDLQNPYEQYF. In nucleotides, the CDR3 is TGCGCCAGCAGCCAAGATTTACAGAACCCCTACGAGCAGTACTTC.

This clone showed up just a few times. This chain links TRBV2 with TRBJ2-1, with D possibly matching TRBD1 (6 bases). Germline V lookup: CDR1 SNHLY, CDR2 FYNNEI. V lost 3 bases and J lost 6, with 9 bases in between. The CDR3 is made up of 13 amino acids. The CDR3 nucleotides are TGTGCCAGCAGTGAGAGGGGGAGCAATGAGCAGTTCTTC. It encodes CASSERGSNEQFF.

The V call is TRBV23-1, the J call TRBJ1-5, with a tentative D call TRBD1 (5 bases). TRBV23-1 is an ORF; its function is uncertain. The CDR3 runs 15 residues. V lost 4 bases and J lost 4, with 14 bases in between. Here the CDR3 reads CASSLKRQINQPQHF. In nucleotides, the CDR3 is TGCGCCAGCAGTCTCAAAAGACAGATAAATCAGCCCCAGCATTTT.

The rearrangement joins TRBV10-3 to TRBJ2-7, with D possibly called TRBD1 or TRBD2 (5 bases each). Germline lookup yields CDR1 ENHRY and CDR2 SYGVKD. Trimming removed 2 bases from V and 0 bases from J, with 5 bases in between. This CDR3 is 13 amino acids long. Here the CDR3 DNA reads TGTGCCATCAGTGAGGGGGGCTCCTACGAGCAGTACTTC. Protein sequence: CAISEGGSYEQYF.